This TCR beta chain came from a study of T cell clonality in common variable immunodeficiency. General study findings and limits: Compared with healthy controls, CVID subjects showed increased TCRbeta clonality, mostly in about a third. Common variable immunodeficiency TCR beta sequences reportedly had fewer deletions and N-nucleotide insertions.

V was trimmed by 6 bases and J by 0 bases, leaving 8 bases between them. The length of the CDR3 is 14 residues. This clone has ten or more counts. What it recognizes is unknown. The read ends 3 residues early relative to the CDR3; the germline J gene fills the gap. Caucasian heritage predominated among both patients and controls. TCRdb's table, derived via immunoSEQ multiplex PCR, lists solely in-frame clones and lacks some. Sampling found some 80,000 clones, none seen once. This receptor was taken from a person aged 18 to 75 in good health. The specimen was peripheral blood mononuclear cells. The chain has TRBV12-3 or TRBV12-4 and TRBJ1-4; D might be TRBD1 (5 bases). The part of the CDR3 DNA that was read is TGTGCCAGCAGACTACAGGCAACTAATGAAAAA. The encoded protein is CASRLQATNEK. The entire CDR3 sequence reads CASRLQATNEKLFF.